Listed here is a single T cell receptor (beta chain). Its target antigen remains unknown. No base qualities exist here, and no much larger clone lies one base off it. Libraries were prepared through the immunoSEQ multiplex PCR assay. This is the immuneACCESS table as TCRdb keeps it, with only in-frame sequences that have V and J called. A part of the clones is gone; compared with another copy, unresolved V genes explain less than half, and the rest is unexplained. Counted in this sample were around 51,000 clones; about 92% of them appeared once. 1.5% to 2% of the sample belongs to the ten largest clones. This record comes from a study of T cell changes during pregnancy in multiple sclerosis (dated by TCRdb to between 2018 and 2021). About the investigation overall: The study looked at changes in the T cell repertoire across pregnancy in women with multiple sclerosis.

Reading from cysteine to phenylalanine, the CDR3 counts 14 amino acids. Only CDR3 DNA is held: 42 bases, read in frame from base 1. The germline V gene (reference sequence) supplies CDR1 MNHEY and CDR2 SMNVEV. Trimming accounts for 5 bases at V and 5 bases at J, while the number of junction bases matched to no gene is 6. The source was peripheral blood, collected in the second trimester of pregnancy. Recombination linked TRBV27 to TRBJ2-1; TRBD1 fits 7 bases in the junction. This receptor was taken from a female donor with multiple sclerosis, enrolled in a pregnancy study. The DNA reads TGTGCCAGCAGTAACCGGGACAGCAACAATGAGCAGTTCTTC. This translates into CASSNRDSNNEQFF.